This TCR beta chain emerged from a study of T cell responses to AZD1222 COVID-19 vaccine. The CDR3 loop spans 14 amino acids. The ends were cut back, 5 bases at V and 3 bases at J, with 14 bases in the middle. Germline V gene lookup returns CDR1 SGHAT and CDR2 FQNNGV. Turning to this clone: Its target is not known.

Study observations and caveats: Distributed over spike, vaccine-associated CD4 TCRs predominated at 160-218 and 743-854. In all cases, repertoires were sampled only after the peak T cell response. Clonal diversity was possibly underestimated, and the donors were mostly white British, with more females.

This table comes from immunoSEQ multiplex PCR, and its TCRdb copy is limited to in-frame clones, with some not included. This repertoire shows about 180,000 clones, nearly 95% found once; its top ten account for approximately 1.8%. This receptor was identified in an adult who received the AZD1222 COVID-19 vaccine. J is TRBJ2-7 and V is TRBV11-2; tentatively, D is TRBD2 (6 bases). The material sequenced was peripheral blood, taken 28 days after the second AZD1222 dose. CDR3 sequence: CASSPGDGFYEQYF. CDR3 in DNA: TGTGCCAGCAGCCCGGGGGACGGGTTCTACGAGCAGTACTTC.